This T cell receptor (beta chain) is drawn from a study of cytomegalovirus exposure and HLA in healthy donors. Primers for the PCR totalled 60 Vbeta and 13 Jbeta. Some clones are missing from TCRdb's copy, which holds only in-frame ones; the method was immunoSEQ multiplex PCR. Of about 140,000 clones in the sample, approximately 82% are singletons; the top ten hold approximately 1.5%. CDR3 size: 15 residues. The germline V gene encodes CDR1 SEHNR and CDR2 FQNEAQ (reference sequence). V shed 3 bases and J 7 bases; nucleotides not matched to a gene: 9. Input material: PBMCs. This clonotype was obtained from a man aged 25 to 40 in good health and CMV-seropositive. The chain carries TRBV7-9 and TRBJ2-1; 7 bases are shared with TRBD2. The CDR3 loop reads CASSFLAGDGNEQFF. CDR3 in DNA: TGTGCCAGCAGCTTTTTGGCGGGGGACGGTAATGAGCAGTTCTTC.